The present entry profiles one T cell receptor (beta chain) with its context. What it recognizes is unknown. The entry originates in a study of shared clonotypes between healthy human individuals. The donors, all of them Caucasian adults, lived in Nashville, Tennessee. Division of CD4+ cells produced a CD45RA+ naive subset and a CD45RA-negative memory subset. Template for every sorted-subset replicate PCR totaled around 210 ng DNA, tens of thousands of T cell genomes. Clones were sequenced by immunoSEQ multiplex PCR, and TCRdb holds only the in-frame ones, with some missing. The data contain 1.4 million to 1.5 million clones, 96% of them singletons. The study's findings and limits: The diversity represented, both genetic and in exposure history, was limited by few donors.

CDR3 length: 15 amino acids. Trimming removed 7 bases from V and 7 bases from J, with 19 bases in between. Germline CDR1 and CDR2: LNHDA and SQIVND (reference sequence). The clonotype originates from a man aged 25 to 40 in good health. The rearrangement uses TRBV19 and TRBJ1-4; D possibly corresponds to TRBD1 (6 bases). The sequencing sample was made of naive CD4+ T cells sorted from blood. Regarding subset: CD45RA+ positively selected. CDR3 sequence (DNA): TGTGCCAGTACCCAGAGTCCGGACAGACTTGAAAAACTGTTTTTT. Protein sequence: CASTQSPDRLEKLFF.